Listed below are T cell receptor beta chains from one sample, sequenced in a study of T cells in placental villitis. Sequencing used immunoSEQ multiplex PCR; TCRdb keeps in-frame clones, though not all of them. This table holds around 3,000 clones, under 80% found once. Source material: placental tissue containing maternal and fetal cells. Every receptor here comes from a human patient with infectious villitis; the placental T cells may come from both mother and fetus. CDR3s leave out the opening cysteine and the closing phenylalanine or tryptophan.

len	v_gene	j_gene	CDR3aa
13	TRBV9	TRBJ2-1	ASSAGTGTYNEQF
14	TRBV14	TRBJ1-2	ASRRSGGISEYGYT
10	TRBV19	TRBJ2-2	ASSDRTGELF
11	TRBV27	TRBJ1-2	ASSWDRDYGYT
11	TRBV29-1	TRBJ2-3	SVTDRATDTQY
12	TRBV10-2	TRBJ2-7	ASSEQVARVEQY
10	TRBV12-3/TRBV12-4	TRBJ1-5	ASTVDRQPQH
16	TRBV24-1	TRBJ2-3	ATSDLLNPGLATDTQY
9	TRBV5-4	TRBJ2-1	ASSFYNEQF
12	TRBV6-6	TRBJ1-1	ASSYGTAHTEAF
13	TRBV3-1/TRBV3-2	TRBJ2-3	ASSQERLATDTQY
11	TRBV5-1	TRBJ1-5	ASSLQGNQPQH
13	TRBV5-1	TRBJ2-1	ASSLGMSSYNEQF
13	TRBV5-4	TRBJ2-2	ASSFGGSFTGELF
10	TRBV5-4	TRBJ1-4	ASSTWGEKLF
13	TRBV7-2	TRBJ1-2	ASSLTGGDNYGYT
11	TRBV6-6	TRBJ1-2	ASSYGQGYGYI
12	TRBV4-1	TRBJ2-3	ASSQNPRADTQY
12	TRBV27	TRBJ1-2	ASSPRVAYYGYT
13	TRBV13	TRBJ1-5	ASSLGTGGNQPQH
14	TRBV5-6	TRBJ2-7	ASSLDRGRGGYEQY
14	TRBV10-3	TRBJ1-3	AISEAGPSSGNTIY
12	TRBV5-1	TRBJ2-5	ASSFGGLQETQY
10	TRBV13	TRBJ1-1	ASSFDGPEAF
11	TRBV7-3	TRBJ2-7	ASSLGGTSEQY
13	TRBV6-2/TRBV6-3	TRBJ2-3	ASSLLAGVTDTQY
13	TRBV6-2/TRBV6-3	TRBJ1-5	ASSLSEISNQPQH
14	TRBV11-3	TRBJ2-5	ASSTWTGSNQETQY
11	TRBV6-4	TRBJ2-1	ASSDRLREEQF
12	TRBV10-2	TRBJ2-1	ASTVAGTYNEQF
9	TRBV30	TRBJ1-2	AWSDYNGYT
12	TRBV3-1/TRBV3-2	TRBJ2-5	ASSQDRYQETQY
14	TRBV10-1	TRBJ2-1	ASSELTSGSGNEQF
12	TRBV18	TRBJ2-1	ASSPDRVGNEQF
10	TRBV11-2	TRBJ1-1	ASSLGWAEAF
13	TRBV19	TRBJ2-1	ASSIGETSGNEQF
13	TRBV9	TRBJ1-3	ASSPDRLSGNTIY
16	TRBV30	TRBJ1-1	AWSGGNPWTEPNTEAF
16	TRBV4-2	TRBJ1-2	ASSQDPVAGRGLYGYT
12	TRBV15	TRBJ2-7	ATSREYSSYEQY
11	TRBV9	TRBJ1-1	ASSVGGSTEAF
10	TRBV6-2/TRBV6-3	TRBJ1-1	ASSYSNTEAF
10	TRBV24-1	TRBJ1-2	ATSDEQYGYT
14	TRBV7-2	TRBJ2-1	ASSLAHFMGANEQF
11	TRBV10-1	TRBJ2-2	ASSVYVTGELF
11	TRBV27	TRBJ1-2	ASSREPNYGYT
14	TRBV12-5	TRBJ1-2	ASGLLPSGANYGYT
12	TRBV27	TRBJ2-1	ASSLGTGGNEQF
11	TRBV13	TRBJ2-1	ASSLGPRNEQF
7	TRBV20-1	TRBJ1-2	SARHGYT
10	TRBV7-8	TRBJ1-1	ASSRDRQGAF
13	TRBV27	TRBJ1-5	ASSSQGAGFQPQH
11	TRBV19	TRBJ1-2	ASSFDRENGYT
11	TRBV29-1	TRBJ2-2	SVVRGNTGELF
13	TRBV18	TRBJ2-7	ASSPLGTGVDEQY